The rows below give T cell receptor beta chains drawn from one sample of a study of cytomegalovirus exposure and HLA in healthy donors. The repertoire was sequenced with immunoSEQ multiplex PCR; TCRdb's copy has only in-frame clones and lacks some. The top ten clones hold roughly 1.5% of a sample with approximately 160,000 clones, approximately 77% of them seen once. Source material: PBMCs. The source is a male donor in good health and CMV-seronegative. Both conserved end residues are part of each CDR3. A D gene is named only where the DNA matches it firmly.

V gene: TRBV7-2
J gene: TRBJ1-4
D gene: -
CDR3 protein: CASSPGLHDEKLFF

V gene: TRBV18
J gene: TRBJ2-4
D gene: TRBD1
CDR3 protein: CASSMTGSENIQYF

V gene: TRBV7-6
J gene: TRBJ2-7
D gene: TRBD2
CDR3 protein: CASSLGTSTSSYEQYF

V gene: TRBV9
J gene: TRBJ2-1
D gene: -
CDR3 protein: CASSPLTRHNEQFF

V gene: TRBV9
J gene: TRBJ2-5
D gene: -
CDR3 protein: CASSVGAGRSERDQYF

V gene: TRBV6-5
J gene: TRBJ2-5
D gene: -
CDR3 protein: CASSYSIVGMSETQYF

V gene: TRBV6-5
J gene: TRBJ2-5
D gene: TRBD2
CDR3 protein: CASSPGLAQETQYF

V gene: TRBV5-1
J gene: TRBJ1-1
D gene: TRBD1
CDR3 protein: CASSFRGSGNTEAFF

V gene: TRBV27
J gene: TRBJ2-3
D gene: TRBD2
CDR3 protein: CASSFVAGATSTDTQYF

V gene: TRBV7-9
J gene: TRBJ1-3
D gene: TRBD1
CDR3 protein: CSRQGSGNTIYF

V gene: TRBV7-9
J gene: TRBJ1-2
D gene: TRBD1
CDR3 protein: CASSYRDRGRGGYTF

V gene: TRBV25-1
J gene: TRBJ1-1
D gene: -
CDR3 protein: CASGRTGNTEAFF

V gene: TRBV5-1
J gene: TRBJ2-1
D gene: -
CDR3 protein: CASSPRVRGSNEQFF

V gene: TRBV29-1
J gene: TRBJ1-1
D gene: TRBD1
CDR3 protein: CSVITGDYTEAFF

V gene: TRBV4-2
J gene: TRBJ2-7
D gene: -
CDR3 protein: CASSPTTHASSEQYF

V gene: TRBV7-3
J gene: TRBJ1-1
D gene: TRBD1
CDR3 protein: CASSPQGTNTEAFF

V gene: TRBV7-2
J gene: TRBJ1-3
D gene: -
CDR3 protein: CASRAGGALRGNTIYF

V gene: TRBV4-3
J gene: TRBJ2-7
D gene: -
CDR3 protein: CASSQDFGREPAF

V gene: TRBV5-4
J gene: TRBJ2-3
D gene: TRBD1
CDR3 protein: CASSTKQGWGTDTQYF

V gene: TRBV28
J gene: TRBJ1-5
D gene: TRBD1
CDR3 protein: CASSLQGAYQPQHF

V gene: TRBV28
J gene: TRBJ1-5
D gene: TRBD1
CDR3 protein: CASRWDRGVSRSNQPQHF

V gene: TRBV6-1
J gene: TRBJ2-3
D gene: TRBD2
CDR3 protein: CASSEYSGGADTQYF

V gene: TRBV6-5
J gene: TRBJ1-6
D gene: -
CDR3 protein: CASSYRVGGSPLHF

V gene: TRBV19
J gene: TRBJ2-7
D gene: TRBD2
CDR3 protein: CASSPPQWGGSYEQYF

V gene: TRBV4-1
J gene: TRBJ1-6
D gene: TRBD1
CDR3 protein: CASSQGQASSYNSPLHF

V gene: TRBV5-5
J gene: TRBJ2-7
D gene: -
CDR3 protein: CASSLYSLHEQYF

V gene: TRBV9
J gene: TRBJ2-1
D gene: -
CDR3 protein: CASSDPYNEQFF

V gene: TRBV5-1
J gene: TRBJ1-2
D gene: TRBD1
CDR3 protein: CASSVDRGYGYTF

V gene: TRBV7-3
J gene: TRBJ2-1
D gene: TRBD2
CDR3 protein: CASSPRTSGSSYNEQFF

V gene: TRBV6-1
J gene: TRBJ2-1
D gene: TRBD2
CDR3 protein: CASSEASGGAYNEQFF

V gene: TRBV27
J gene: TRBJ2-5
D gene: TRBD2
CDR3 protein: CASSPGLAQETQYF

V gene: TRBV4-2
J gene: TRBJ2-1
D gene: TRBD2
CDR3 protein: CASSQEWTSGSSGNEQFF

V gene: TRBV28
J gene: TRBJ1-3
D gene: TRBD1
CDR3 protein: CASSFQTGAGNTIYF

V gene: TRBV29-1
J gene: TRBJ2-1
D gene: TRBD2
CDR3 protein: CSGLSGSSPTSLHNEQFF

V gene: TRBV19
J gene: TRBJ1-6
D gene: TRBD1
CDR3 protein: CASSRGQGGPLHF

V gene: TRBV30
J gene: TRBJ2-1
D gene: TRBD2
CDR3 protein: CAWSGRRWGGEQFF

V gene: TRBV28
J gene: TRBJ2-4
D gene: -
CDR3 protein: CASSPSTVPGIQYF

V gene: TRBV29-1
J gene: TRBJ2-3
D gene: TRBD2
CDR3 protein: CSVEIRVAGSADTQYF

V gene: TRBV6-4
J gene: TRBJ2-5
D gene: TRBD1
CDR3 protein: CASSKNRGWKETQYF

V gene: TRBV18
J gene: TRBJ1-3
D gene: TRBD1
CDR3 protein: CASWDRASGNTIYF

V gene: TRBV5-1
J gene: TRBJ2-7
D gene: TRBD1
CDR3 protein: CASSGDRFDEQYF

V gene: TRBV7-3
J gene: TRBJ1-4
D gene: TRBD1
CDR3 protein: CASSHAVGQGPIKATNEKLFF

V gene: TRBV7-9
J gene: TRBJ2-7
D gene: -
CDR3 protein: CASSPSAGREQYF

V gene: TRBV7-6
J gene: TRBJ2-7
D gene: TRBD1
CDR3 protein: CASRRTGDYEQYF

V gene: TRBV5-1
J gene: TRBJ2-7
D gene: TRBD1
CDR3 protein: CASSLMGQGSYEQYF

V gene: TRBV4-3
J gene: TRBJ2-7
D gene: -
CDR3 protein: CASSQDRQGGSYEQYF

V gene: TRBV6-6
J gene: TRBJ2-7
D gene: -
CDR3 protein: CASKPHAGGTYEQYF

V gene: TRBV25-1
J gene: TRBJ2-5
D gene: TRBD2
CDR3 protein: CASSELAGGRNPETQYF

V gene: TRBV6-1
J gene: TRBJ1-1
D gene: -
CDR3 protein: CASTTTRDTEAFF